This record looks at one T cell receptor (beta chain) sequence and its context. Its target is not known. For TCR, cDNA came from 5'RACE template switching, which added a universal primer site and UMIs. TCRdb itself ran the 5' RACE reads through MiXCR, one entry per CDR3 protein. In the table there are 400,000 or so distinct CDR3 sequences, more than 5.5% of which are singletons. The sample is drawn from a study of T cells after yellow fever vaccination. As for the study in general: Fractions of low cell number were prepared using SMART-Seq v4 Ultra Low Input.

Whole-study results and caveats: Booster samples showed a return of most primary-vaccination clones (roughly 96% CD4, about 85% CD8). Abundant clonotypes from the bulk population could get into FACS-sorted repertoires as contaminants.

This CDR3 is 16 amino acids long. The V gene lost 0 bases and the J gene lost 1 base, with 13 bases spanning the gap. The germline V gene has CDR1 SGHKS and CDR2 YYEKEE (reference sequence). The sequencing used PBMCs, collected 5 days after the yellow fever booster vaccination. This TCR derives from a man aged 25 to 40 who received the YFV17D yellow fever vaccine. The genes are TRBV5-5 and TRBJ1-1, with D unclear. CDR3 nucleotide sequence: TGTGCCAGCAGCTTGGACACGATAACTCGGAACACTGAAGCTTTCTTT. It specifies CASSLDTITRNTEAFF.